This is a list of T cell receptor beta chains from one sample in a study of immune evolution from preneoplasia to lung adenocarcinoma. Libraries were prepared by immunoSEQ multiplex PCR; TCRdb keeps only in-frame clonotypes and omits some of them. The table has thousands of clones, 77% seen once; the top ten hold roughly a tenth. Sequencing was done on a sample of FFPE adjacent normal lung tissue. Receptors originate from a person aged 60 to 80 with lung adenocarcinoma. Both conserved end residues are part of each CDR3. D genes are given only for firm matches.

cdr3_aa | j_call | d_call | v_call
CASSLESGKNTQYF | TRBJ2-3 | TRBD2 | TRBV11-2
CASGFIGLETQYF | TRBJ2-5 | - | TRBV12-5
CASSLYEQYF | TRBJ2-7 | - | TRBV2
CSASGDQPQHF | TRBJ1-5 | - | TRBV20-1
CASSAGTAADEQFF | TRBJ2-1 | - | TRBV5-5
CASSATGLNQPQHF | TRBJ1-5 | - | TRBV6-1
CSVAKNLDEQYF | TRBJ2-7 | - | TRBV29-1
CSVTGQSTDTQYF | TRBJ2-3 | - | TRBV29-1
CASSAGVSRGYTF | TRBJ1-2 | - | TRBV7-9
CASRLGGRIGELFF | TRBJ2-2 | TRBD2 | TRBV6-6
CASSITGEDYYEQYF | TRBJ2-7 | TRBD1 | TRBV6-6
CAWSVSGARSNQPQHF | TRBJ1-5 | - | TRBV30
CASSQQGAGTEAFF | TRBJ1-1 | TRBD1 | TRBV10-2
CASSRTSGSRGSWEQYF | TRBJ2-7 | TRBD2 | TRBV27
CASSARLAGLSYNEQFF | TRBJ2-1 | TRBD2 | TRBV7-2
CATSRDGGGGYTF | TRBJ1-2 | - | TRBV15
CASSAGRDEGYLRYEQYF | TRBJ2-7 | - | TRBV2
CASSLTSSGGNEQFF | TRBJ2-1 | TRBD2 | TRBV11-2
CASSLDTQYF | TRBJ2-3 | - | TRBV28
CASSGMSQGSYEQYF | TRBJ2-7 | - | TRBV19
CASSRDSLDTIYF | TRBJ1-3 | - | TRBV6-1
CASSSPISPGASYNEQFF | TRBJ2-1 | - | TRBV5-6
CASQLGQFQETQYF | TRBJ2-5 | - | TRBV7-6
CASRVGGRMVASTDTQYF | TRBJ2-3 | - | TRBV5-4
CASSESGASGYEQYF | TRBJ2-7 | TRBD2 | TRBV6-1
CASRHGRLGDHNSPLHF | TRBJ1-6 | - | TRBV4-1
CASSDTGPYEQYF | TRBJ2-7 | - | TRBV2
CASSWDDGNTGELFF | TRBJ2-2 | - | TRBV28
CASSPPTRRSEGYTF | TRBJ1-2 | - | TRBV18
CASSTSGSYEQYF | TRBJ2-7 | TRBD2 | TRBV19
CASSLGQGAYEQYF | TRBJ2-7 | - | TRBV7-6